This TCR beta chain was obtained from a study of T cell repertoires in cytomegalovirus infection. TCRdb passed the reads through MiXCR, listing each CDR3 protein once. The table includes 310,000 or so distinct CDR3 sequences, under 20% detected once. This clonotype was seen a few times. Trimming shortened V by 6 bases and J by 2 bases, and 14 bases separated the two germline ends. Germline values: CDR1 LNHDA, CDR2 SQIVND (reference sequence). The CDR3 has 15 amino acids. The clonotype was recovered from a human donor in good health (CMV status not recorded). Some clones in this sample may be carry-over from other donors' samples. The rearrangement joins TRBV19 to TRBJ1-5; D unclear. Sequenced: PBMCs. CDR3 residues: CASSANGFGNQPQHF. DNA of the CDR3: TGTGCCAGTAGCGCTAACGGGTTTGGCAATCAGCCCCAGCATTTT. Looking up the rest from reference TRBV19 and TRBJ1-5 gives the full variable domain: DGGITQSPKYLFRKEGQNVTLSCEQNLNHDAMYWYRQDPGQGLRLIYYSQIVNDFQKGDIAEGYSVSREKKESFPLTVTSAQKNPTAFYLCASSANGFGNQPQHFGDGTRLSIL.